The TCR beta chain described here comes from a study of T-cell reconstitution after alpha-beta-depleted transplantation in children. This clonotype was picked up many times. Preparation of the TCRbeta library involved a method that used unique molecular identifiers. TCRdb reanalysed the PCR reads using MiXCR and keeps one entry per CDR3 protein. This table holds about 480,000 distinct CDR3 sequences, roughly an eighth found once. This clonotype originated in a human donor who donated a stem cell graft to a child with combined immunodeficiency. The sequencing used PBMCs from the stem cell graft donor, collected from the stem cell graft.

The chain's CDR3 is CASSDSAGDRADTQYF. The CDR3 bases are TGTGCCAGCAGTGACTCAGCGGGAGATCGGGCAGATACGCAGTATTTT. V gene TRBV6-4 combines with J gene TRBJ2-3, with 8 bases identical to TRBD2. The V and J ends lost 0 bases and 4 bases, in that order; junction bases with no gene match: 6. Germline V gives CDR1 MRHNA, CDR2 SNTAGT. There are 16 residues in the CDR3.